This is a list of T cell receptor beta chains from one sample in a study of blood T cell repertoires in COVID-19. Libraries were prepared by immunoSEQ multiplex PCR; TCRdb keeps only in-frame clonotypes and omits some of them. This table holds 60,000 to 85,000 clones, approximately 80% found once. Sequenced: peripheral blood. The receptors here all came from a human donor in a cohort sampled during active COVID-19. Each CDR3 is given with its conserved first and last residue. A D gene is named only where the DNA matches it firmly. For some rows the clone size is stated as once, few or many, or as a class when expanded; others skip it.

CASLRDRDGGAFF	TGTGCCAGCCTCCGGGACAGGGACGGTGGAGCTTTCTTT	-	13	TRBV2	TRBJ1-1	TRBD1
CASSQQGNQETQYF	TGTGCCAGCAGCCAACAGGGGAACCAAGAGACCCAGTACTTC	few	14	TRBV2	TRBJ2-5	TRBD1
CASSLESENTEAFF	TGTGCCAGCTCCCTAGAATCGGAGAACACTGAAGCTTTCTTT	-	14	TRBV18	TRBJ1-1	-
CAWSADSGNQPQHF	TGTGCCTGGAGCGCGGACAGCGGCAATCAGCCCCAGCATTTT	-	14	TRBV30	TRBJ1-5	-
CASSHYEQYF	TGTGCCAGCAGCCACTACGAGCAGTACTTC	-	10	TRBV28	TRBJ2-7	-
CASSIVGDEQYF	TGTGCCAGTAGTATAGTAGGGGACGAGCAGTACTTC	-	12	TRBV19	TRBJ2-7	-
CASSLQGANNSPLHF	TGTGCCAGCAGCCTACAGGGGGCTAATAATTCACCCCTCCACTTT	-	15	TRBV11-2	TRBJ1-6	TRBD1
CASSSGSTNEKLFF	TGCGCCAGCAGCTCCGGGAGTACTAATGAAAAACTGTTTTTT	-	14	TRBV5-1	TRBJ1-4	-
CASSESRTTRLQYF	TGCGCCAGCAGTGAGTCGAGAACTACTCGCCTCCAGTACTTC	-	14	TRBV10-1	TRBJ2-5	-
CASTAGLAVYNEQFF	TGTGCCAGCACGGCGGGACTAGCGGTATACAATGAGCAGTTCTTC	-	15	TRBV6-5	TRBJ2-1	TRBD2
CASSIPAGYGYTF	TGTGCCAGTAGTATCCCCGCCGGCTATGGCTACACCTTC	-	13	TRBV19	TRBJ1-2	-
CASSFEQAGNTIYF	TGTGCCAGCAGCTTCGAACAGGCTGGAAACACCATATATTTT	-	14	TRBV11-2	TRBJ1-3	-
CASSLGQGITGELFF	TGTGCCAGCAGCTTAGGACAGGGGATAACCGGGGAGCTGTTTTTT	-	15	TRBV11-3	TRBJ2-2	TRBD1
CASSLQGAEDTQYF	TGTGCCAGCAGCTTACAGGGGGCTGAAGATACGCAGTATTTT	medium-sized	14	TRBV11-3	TRBJ2-3	TRBD1
CASSLGQGRRTEAFF	TGTGCCAGCAGCTTGGGTCAGGGCCGTCGGACTGAAGCTTTCTTT	-	15	TRBV5-4	TRBJ1-1	-
CASSSRKLAGGQETQYF	TGTGCCAGTAGCTCCCGTAAGTTGGCGGGAGGTCAAGAGACCCAGTACTTC	-	17	TRBV19	TRBJ2-5	TRBD2
CASSPRQGNTGELFF	TGCGCCAGCAGTCCACGACAGGGGAACACCGGGGAGCTGTTTTTT	once	15	TRBV5-1	TRBJ2-2	TRBD1
CASSPGASAYNEQFF	TGCGCCAGCAGCCCCGGAGCGTCCGCCTACAATGAGCAGTTCTTC	once	15	TRBV4-3	TRBJ2-1	-
CASSRGTGNIQYF	TGTGCCAGCAGTCGTGGAACGGGAAACATTCAGTACTTC	-	13	TRBV7-8	TRBJ2-4	-
CASSPRDFTSTDTQYF	TGTGCCAGCAGCCCCCGGGACTTCACTAGCACAGATACGCAGTATTTT	-	16	TRBV14	TRBJ2-3	-
CASSTDRANTEAFF	TGTGCCAGCAGCACAGACAGGGCGAACACTGAAGCTTTCTTT	-	14	TRBV4-2	TRBJ1-1	TRBD1
CASSPGTGRTRNTEAFF	TGTGCCAGCAGTCCCGGGACAGGGCGCACTAGGAACACTGAAGCTTTCTTT	-	17	TRBV28	TRBJ1-1	TRBD1
CASKLAGGTDTQYF	TGTGCCAGCAAGTTAGCGGGGGGCACAGATACGCAGTATTTT	-	14	TRBV6-5	TRBJ2-3	TRBD2
CASSERLDSMRFGYTF	TGTGCCAGCAGTGAAAGGTTGGACAGTATGCGGTTTGGCTACACCTTC	-	16	TRBV6-1	TRBJ1-2	-
CASSRSSGKGQETQYF	TGTGCCAGCAGCCGGTCTAGCGGGAAAGGACAAGAGACCCAGTACTTC	-	16	TRBV5-5	TRBJ2-5	TRBD2
CASSSPGLAPYEQYF	TGTGCCAGCAGCTCCCCGGGACTAGCACCCTACGAGCAGTACTTC	-	15	TRBV5-4	TRBJ2-7	TRBD2
CASSRDRGPYNEQFF	TGTGCCAGCTCCCGGGACAGGGGGCCCTACAATGAGCAGTTCTTC	-	15	TRBV18	TRBJ2-1	TRBD1
CASSLNRASGRKETQYF	TGTGCCAGCAGCTTAAATCGAGCTAGCGGGCGAAAAGAGACCCAGTACTTC	few	17	TRBV7-9	TRBJ2-5	TRBD2
CASSPTGTSVTDTQYF	TGTGCCAGCAGTCCGACCGGGACTAGCGTCACAGATACGCAGTATTTT	-	16	TRBV27	TRBJ2-3	TRBD2
CASSIAWDRVSYEQYF	TGTGCCAGTAGTATAGCCTGGGACAGAGTCTCCTACGAGCAGTACTTC	-	16	TRBV19	TRBJ2-7	TRBD1
CASSVRVVADTQYF	TGTGCCAGCAGCGTCAGGGTTGTCGCAGATACGCAGTATTTT	few	14	TRBV7-8	TRBJ2-3	-
CASSLSGREKNIQYF	TGTGCCAGCAGCCTTAGCGGGAGGGAAAAAAACATTCAGTACTTC	-	15	TRBV7-9	TRBJ2-4	TRBD2
CASSDGTSGSLETQYF	TGTGCCAGCAGCGACGGGACTAGCGGGAGTTTAGAGACCCAGTACTTC	-	16	TRBV7-9	TRBJ2-5	TRBD2
CATSTGARQETQYF	TGTGCCACCTCGACAGGGGCGAGGCAAGAGACCCAGTACTTC	once	14	TRBV5-4	TRBJ2-5	TRBD1
CASSERGAPGANVLTF	TGTGCCAGCAGTGAACGGGGGGCGCCTGGGGCCAACGTCCTGACTTTC	once	16	TRBV2	TRBJ2-6	-
CAWSVGQGAGEKLFF	TGTGCCTGGAGTGTAGGGCAGGGGGCGGGCGAAAAACTGTTTTTT	-	15	TRBV30	TRBJ1-4	TRBD1
CAWSRTSGGWDTQYF	TGTGCCTGGAGCAGGACTAGCGGGGGCTGGGATACGCAGTATTTT	-	15	TRBV30	TRBJ2-3	TRBD2
CASSISNTEAFF	TGTGCCAGTAGTATAAGCAACACTGAAGCTTTCTTT	-	12	TRBV19	TRBJ1-1	-
CASSVGTDLHGYTF	TGTGCCAGCAGCGTTGGGACAGACCTGCATGGCTACACCTTC	-	14	TRBV9	TRBJ1-2	TRBD1